The next 16 T cell receptor beta chains were all read from a single sample in a study of blood T cell repertoires in COVID-19. The table came from immunoSEQ multiplex PCR; TCRdb's copy has only in-frame clones and leaves some out. The profile shows 80,000 to 100,000 clones, 80% to 90% of them singletons. Sample: peripheral blood. The receptors come from a human donor with COVID-19, enrolled during active disease. The donor label of this sample is uncertain.

The CDR3 here is CASSFTGYGYTF. CDR3 DNA sequence: TGTGCCAGCAGCTTTACAGGGTATGGCTACACCTTC. The chain couples TRBV6-5 to TRBJ1-2; tentative D call: TRBD1 (6 bases). Germline lookup yields CDR1 MNHEY and CDR2 SVGAGI. V was pared by 6 bases and J by 5 bases, with 10 bases between. The CDR3 loop spans 12 amino acids.

The chain couples TRBV7-9 to TRBJ1-1; 10 bases fit TRBD1. The V segment lost 4 bases and the J segment 0 bases; nucleotides outside the gene matches: 5. CDR3 length: 16 amino acids. Germline V lookup: CDR1 SEHNR, CDR2 FQNEAQ (reference sequence). This chain's CDR3 is CASSSRGQGMNTEAFF. As DNA, the CDR3 is TGTGCCAGCAGCTCCAGGGGACAGGGGATGAACACTGAAGCTTTCTTT.

With regard to this clone: Germline is not matched at one junction end, which may reflect a read error. This chain joins TRBV7-7 and TRBJ1-5; D not resolved. The CDR3 sequence is 11 residues long. Germline CDR1 SSHAT, CDR2 FNYEAQ (reference sequence). The CDR3 is CASSEDQPQHF. The DNA for the CDR3 is TGTGCTAGCAGCGAGGATCAGCCCCAGCATTTT.

This chain joins TRBV6-6 and TRBJ2-7, with D maybe TRBD1 (6 bases). Germline CDR1 reads MNHNY; CDR2 reads SVGAGI (reference sequence). Trimming removed 2 bases from V and 3 bases from J, with 11 bases in between. The CDR3 has 14 residues. The CDR3 reads CASSYAGQNYEQYF. The CDR3 bases are TGTGCCAGCAGTTACGCAGGACAGAACTACGAGCAGTACTTC.

This chain links TRBV7-6 with TRBJ2-5; tentatively, D is TRBD1 (7 bases). CDR1 is SGHVS, CDR2 FNYEAQ, per germline. The V end was cut by 6 bases, the J end by 7 bases, with 15 bases between. CDR3 length: 13 amino acids. Written as DNA, the CDR3 is TGTGCCAGCAGTCAAAGACAGGGAGGGACCCAGTACTTC. The encoded protein is CASSQRQGGTQYF.

The rearrangement uses TRBV7-9 and TRBJ1-4, with TRBD1 identical over 7 bases. Germline assignment: CDR1 SEHNR and CDR2 FQNEAQ (reference sequence). This CDR3 region has 18 residues. V lost 0 bases, J lost 7 bases, and 14 bases stayed unmatched. CDR3 bases: TGTGCCAGCAGCTTAGCCACAGTCTCAGGGGGGCGCGGTGAAAAACTGTTTTTT. Encoded protein: CASSLATVSGGRGEKLFF.

This clone appeared once. This rearrangement joins TRBV7-2 to TRBJ2-5, with 8 bases matching TRBD2. Germline V gene data show CDR1 as SGHTA and CDR2 as FQGNSA. J was trimmed by 4 bases and V by 1 base; bases with no gene match: 8. This CDR3 contains 16 residues. CDR3 in amino acids: CASSLGLASGLETQYF. As DNA, the CDR3 is TGTGCCAGCAGCTTAGGGTTGGCTAGCGGGTTAGAGACCCAGTACTTC.

V is TRBV19 and J is TRBJ1-1; TRBD1 is a possible D gene (6 bases). The CDR3 has 14 amino acids. The V and J ends lost 4 bases and 3 bases respectively, with 12 bases between them. Germline V CDR1 and CDR2: LNHDA, SQIVND (reference sequence). DNA of the CDR3: TGTGCCAGTAGTACCGGACAGTTGCACACTGAAGCTTTCTTT. Translated: CASSTGQLHTEAFF.

This clone was detected only a few times. The chain is built from TRBV19 and TRBJ2-2, with 15 bases fitting TRBD2. The length of the CDR3 is 17 residues. Germline V CDR1 and CDR2: LNHDA, SQIVND (reference sequence). Unmatched junction bases numbered 5, after V lost 3 bases and J lost 6 bases. The DNA for the CDR3 is TGTGCCAGTAGTATTCTGGGACTAGCGGGAGGATCCGGGGAGCTGTTTTTT. This translates into CASSILGLAGGSGELFF. The full variable domain, completed using reference TRBV19 and TRBJ2-2, is DGGITQSPKYLFRKEGQNVTLSCEQNLNHDAMYWYRQDPGQGLRLIYYSQIVNDFQKGDIAEGYSVSREKKESFPLTVTSAQKNPTAFYLCASSILGLAGGSGELFFGEGSRLTVL.

In this sample, this clone turned up once. For the CDR3, the DNA is TGCGCCAGCAGTCAACTGAGAGGAGGGGTTACGTCCTACAATGAGCAGTTCTTC. Protein product: CASSQLRGGVTSYNEQFF. The J gene is TRBJ2-1, the V gene TRBV23-1; perhaps TRBD2 as D (6 bases). TRBV23-1 is given ORF status, its function remaining uncertain. This CDR3 contains 18 residues. The germline V and J ends were trimmed by 2 bases and 1 base, with 18 bases remaining between them.

The CDR3 loop is CASSYEAGTEAFF. CDR3 bases: TGTGCCAGCAGTTACGAGGCGGGCACTGAAGCTTTCTTT. The chain is built from TRBV6-6 and TRBJ1-1; D unresolved. Looked up from germline, CDR1 is MNHNY and CDR2 is SVGAGI (reference sequence). The length of the CDR3 is 13 residues. The V gene lost 2 bases and the J gene lost 4 bases, with 8 bases spanning the gap.

This clone was picked up one time. The rearrangement uses TRBV19 and TRBJ1-5; TRBD1 is a possible D gene (6 bases). V was pared by 7 bases and J by 3 bases, with 13 bases between. In germline, CDR1 is LNHDA, CDR2 SQIVND (reference sequence). The CDR3 covers 14 residues. The CDR3 region has the DNA TGTGCCAGTACCGTTGACAGGCTCAATCAGCCCCAGCATTTT. It encodes CASTVDRLNQPQHF.

The rearrangement uses TRBV6-6 and TRBJ2-5; 10 nucleotides align to TRBD2. CDR1 and CDR2 from the germline V gene are MNHNY and SVGAGI (reference sequence). This CDR3 spans 17 amino acids. With V trimmed by 5 bases and J by 4 bases, 13 bases remained unmatched. This chain's CDR3 is CASSHVRLAGVGETQYF. The CDR3, as DNA: TGTGCCAGCAGTCACGTCCGTCTAGCGGGGGTAGGAGAGACCCAGTACTTC.

This clone was seen just once. The chain employs TRBV10-3 and TRBJ1-2; D remains unclear. V lost 3 bases, J lost 0 bases, and 17 bases lay in between. The CDR3 spans 17 residues. Germline values: CDR1 ENHRY, CDR2 SYGVKD. CDR3 nucleotide sequence: TGTGCCATCAGTGATGATCGAGCCGGGGTTCCTAACTATGGCTACACCTTC. Translated: CAISDDRAGVPNYGYTF.

This clone was recorded many times. This chain links TRBV18 with TRBJ2-5; 9 nucleotides agree with TRBD1. Germline V gene data show CDR1 as KGHSH and CDR2 as LQKENI. The ends lost 3 bases at V and 10 bases at J; junction bases unmatched: 6. The CDR3 is 13 amino acids. The CDR3 here is CASSPSGQGNQYF. For the CDR3, the DNA is TGTGCCAGCTCACCTTCGGGACAGGGAAACCAGTACTTC. Variable domain in full (rest from reference TRBV18 and TRBJ2-5): NAGVMQNPRHLVRRRGQEARLRCSPMKGHSHVYWYRQLPEEGLKFMVYLQKENIIDESGMPKERFSAEFPKEGPSILRIQQVVRGDSAAYFCASSPSGQGNQYFGPGTRLLVL.

The chain carries TRBV7-2 and TRBJ2-5; D is possibly TRBD2 (5 bases). V lost 1 base and J 5 bases, leaving 11 bases between the germline ends. CDR1 and CDR2 from the germline V gene are SGHTA and FQGNSA. The CDR3 sequence is 14 residues long. The CDR3 sequence: CASSLDSASETQYF. The CDR3 DNA reads TGTGCCAGCAGCTTAGACAGTGCTAGCGAGACCCAGTACTTC.